This TCR beta chain derives from a study of blood T cells in healthy people across ages. Then a second PCR, running roughly 6 to 11 cycles, was carried out with a sample-barcoded 5' primer and a J-beta primer mix. MiXCR was run by TCRdb on the 5' RACE reads, yielding one entry per CDR3 protein. The data hold roughly 800,000 distinct CDR3 sequences, with around half observed a single time. Study-wide findings and caveats: Unsorted PBMCs blocked a conclusive comparison of naive and antigen-experienced cells. Roughly linear age-related decline in beta diversity appeared, significant by age around 40.

Turning to this clonotype: What it recognizes is unknown.

This CDR3 is built from 15 residues. Germline CDR1 SGHTA, CDR2 FQGNSA. With 0 bases removed from V and 3 bases from J, the gap between germline ends came to 9 bases. Those donating, healthy Caucasian individuals from Russia, were aged about 6 to 95. At least 5 micrograms of total RNA were extracted per sample. The receptor was isolated from an elderly man in good health. Sequences were obtained from blood. J is TRBJ1-5 and V is TRBV7-2; D uncertain. The CDR3 sequence: CASSLAGSLNQPQHF. The CDR3 nucleotides read TGTGCCAGCAGCTTAGCAGGTTCGCTCAATCAGCCCCAGCATTTT.